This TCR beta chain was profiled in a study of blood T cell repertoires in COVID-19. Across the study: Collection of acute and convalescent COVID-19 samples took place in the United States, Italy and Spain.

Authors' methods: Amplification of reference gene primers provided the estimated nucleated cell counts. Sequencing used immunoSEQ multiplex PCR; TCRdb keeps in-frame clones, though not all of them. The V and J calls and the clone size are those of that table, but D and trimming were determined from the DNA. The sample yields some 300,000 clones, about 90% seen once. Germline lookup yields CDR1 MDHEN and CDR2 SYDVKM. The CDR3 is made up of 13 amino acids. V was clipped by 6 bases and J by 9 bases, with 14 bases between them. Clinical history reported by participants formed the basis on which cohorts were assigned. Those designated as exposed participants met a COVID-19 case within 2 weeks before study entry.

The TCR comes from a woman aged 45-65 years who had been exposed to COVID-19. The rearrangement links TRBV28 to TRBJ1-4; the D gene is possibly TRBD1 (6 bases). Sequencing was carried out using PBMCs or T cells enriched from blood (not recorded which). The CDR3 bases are TGTGCCAGCAGAACCCCCGGGACACAAAAACTGTTTTTT. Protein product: CASRTPGTQKLFF.